The 5 T cell receptor beta chains reported below all come from one sample, sequenced in a study of vaccination and CD4 T cells after COVID-19. Specified treatment: roughly 11-day PBMC culture with coronavirus spike peptide pools or control peptides (ViraFEST assay). Samples of CD4+ T cells were obtained from the unexposed donor before the COVID-19 pandemic (2011-2018). The Oncomine TCR Beta short-read assay was applied to DNA of cultured CD4+ T cells. Genomic DNA was isolated from cultured CD4+ T cells. TCRdb re-analysed the PCR reads in MiXCR, keeping a single row per CDR3 protein. The sample comprises around 10,000 distinct CDR3 sequences, under 40% of which are singletons, and approximately 20% rests with the top ten. These receptors lack a known antigen. Sequenced material: CD4+ T cells from blood, cultured in vitro. These receptors were taken from a human donor in good health.

In this sample, this clonotype turned up a few times. V gene TRBV20-1 combines with J gene TRBJ2-3; TRBD1 matches 9 bases. Germline V lookup: CDR1 DFQATT, CDR2 SNEGSKA (reference sequence). Trimming removed 3 bases from V and 7 bases from J; junction bases left unmatched: 11. This CDR3 has 15 amino acids. In DNA, the CDR3 is TGCAGTGCTAGTCCCCGGGACAGGGTTAAGAATACGCAGTATTTT. It is translated as CSASPRDRVKNTQYF.

The rearrangement uses TRBV11-2 and TRBJ1-1; D gene uncertain. CDR3 size: 15 residues. Germline V CDR1 and CDR2: SGHAT, FQNNGV. The germline V and J ends were trimmed by 1 base and 0 bases, with 9 bases remaining between them. This CDR3 is CASSLVMGMNTEAFF. In nucleotides, the CDR3 is TGTGCCAGCAGCTTAGTCATGGGTATGAACACTGAAGCTTTCTTT. Using reference TRBV11-2 and TRBJ1-1 for the parts outside the CDR3, the full variable domain is EAGVAQSPRYKIIEKRQSVAFWCNPISGHATLYWYQQILGQGPKLLIQFQNNGVVDDSQLPKDRFSAERLKGVDSTLKIQPAKLEDSAVYLCASSLVMGMNTEAFFGQGTRLTVV.

This chain uses TRBV24-1 with TRBJ2-5; 12 bases line up with TRBD1. Germline CDR1 is KGHDR and CDR2 is SFDVKD. There are 16 residues in the CDR3. Unmatched junction bases numbered 6, after V lost 4 bases and J lost 4 bases. As DNA, the CDR3 is TGTGCCACCAGTGAGGGACAGGGGGCGCTTGTAGAGACCCAGTACTTC. Amino acid sequence: CATSEGQGALVETQYF.

This clonotype was seen only a few times. V usage is TRBV6-5 and J usage is TRBJ1-4, with 8 bases lining up with TRBD1. The CDR3 sequence is 15 residues long. The junction had 4 bases not matched to a gene; V was cut back by 1 base and J by 6 bases. Germline values: CDR1 MNHEY, CDR2 SVGAGI. The CDR3 spells CASSYYSGGHEKLFF. CDR3 sequence (DNA): TGTGCCAGCAGTTACTATTCAGGGGGCCATGAAAAACTGTTTTTT.

Note on this clonotype: An end of the junction differs from the germline gene, which may be a read error. The chain is built from TRBV20-1 and TRBJ1-1; D uncertain. The CDR3 consists of 12 residues. The germline gives CDR1 DFQATT, CDR2 SNEGSKA (reference sequence). The CDR3 DNA reads as TGCAGTGCACCCGAGCGGAGCACTGAAGCTCTCTTT. This encodes CSAPERSTEALF.